This T cell receptor beta chain was identified in a study of shared clonotypes between healthy human individuals. TCRdb's copy holds only in-frame clones and misses some; the assay was immunoSEQ multiplex PCR. The sample yields some 550,000 clones, around 97% seen once. Germline V gives CDR1 MDHEN, CDR2 SYDVKM. The CDR3 spans 15 residues. The V and J ends lost 7 bases and 2 bases respectively, with 15 bases between them. This sequence joins TRBV28 and TRBJ1-5; D is perhaps TRBD1 (5 bases). The sample comprised naive CD4+ T cells sorted from blood. Documented subset: CD45RA+ positively selected. This clonotype originated in a woman aged 25 to 39 in good health. The DNA for the CDR3 is TGTGCCAGCAACACAGGATTTGGGGGCAATCAGCCCCAGCATTTT. Its protein product is CASNTGFGGNQPQHF.